The present T cell receptor beta chain was sequenced within a study of shared clonotypes between healthy human individuals. Study-wide background: Researchers assigned three CD4 naive, three CD4 memory, two CD8 naive and one CD8 memory plate to each donor.

CDR1 and CDR2 from the germline V gene are SGHRS and YFSETQ. After removal of 4 bases from V and 4 bases from J, the junction contained 10 bases not matched to a gene. The CDR3 extends over 16 amino acids. Replicate PCRs run on sorted subsets employed 200 ng DNA, approximately 30,000 T cell genomes. The table came from immunoSEQ multiplex PCR; TCRdb's copy has only in-frame clones and leaves some out. The table shows about 1 million clones, with 65% to 75% occurring only once. The V and J genes are TRBV5-1 and TRBJ2-2; 7 nucleotides align to TRBD2. Sequencing input: memory CD4+ T cells sorted from blood. Subset in this sample: CD45RA-negative fraction. This sequence was found in a man aged 18 to 35 in good health. CDR3 bases: TGCGCCAGCAGCGAAGCCGGGACTACGGTCACCGGGGAGCTGTTTTTT. It is translated as CASSEAGTTVTGELFF.